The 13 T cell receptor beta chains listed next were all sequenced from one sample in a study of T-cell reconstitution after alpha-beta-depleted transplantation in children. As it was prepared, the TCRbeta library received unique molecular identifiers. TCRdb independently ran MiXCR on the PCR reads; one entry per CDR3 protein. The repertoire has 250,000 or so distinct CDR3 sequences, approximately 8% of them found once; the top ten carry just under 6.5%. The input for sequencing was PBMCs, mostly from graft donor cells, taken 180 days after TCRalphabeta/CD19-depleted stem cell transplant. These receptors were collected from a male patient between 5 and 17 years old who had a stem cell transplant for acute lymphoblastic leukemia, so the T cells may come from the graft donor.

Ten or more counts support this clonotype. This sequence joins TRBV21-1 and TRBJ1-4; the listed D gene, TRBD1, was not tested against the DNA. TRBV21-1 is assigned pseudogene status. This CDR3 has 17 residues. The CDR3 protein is CASSEPGTPATNEKLFF. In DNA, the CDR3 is TGTGCCAGCAGCGAACCCGGGACACCAGCAACTAATGAAAAACTGTTTTTT.

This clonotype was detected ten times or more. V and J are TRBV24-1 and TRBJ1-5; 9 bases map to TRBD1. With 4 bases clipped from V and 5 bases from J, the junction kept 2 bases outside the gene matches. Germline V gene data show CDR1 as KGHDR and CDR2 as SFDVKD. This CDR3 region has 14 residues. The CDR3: CATSDNRGHQPQHF. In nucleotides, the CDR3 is TGTGCCACCAGTGACAACAGGGGGCATCAGCCCCAGCATTTT.

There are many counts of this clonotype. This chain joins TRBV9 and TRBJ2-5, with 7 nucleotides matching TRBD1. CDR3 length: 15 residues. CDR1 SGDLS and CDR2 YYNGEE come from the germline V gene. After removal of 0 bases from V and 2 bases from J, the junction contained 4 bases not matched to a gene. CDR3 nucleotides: TGTGCCAGCAGCGTAGCACCGGGACAGCAAGAGACCCAGTACTTC. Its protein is CASSVAPGQQETQYF. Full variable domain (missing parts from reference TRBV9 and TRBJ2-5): DSGVTQTPKHLITATGQRVTLRCSPRSGDLSVYWYQQSLDQGLQFLIQYYNGEERAKGNILERFSAQQFPDLHSELNLSSLELGDSALYFCASSVAPGQQETQYFGPGTRLLVL.

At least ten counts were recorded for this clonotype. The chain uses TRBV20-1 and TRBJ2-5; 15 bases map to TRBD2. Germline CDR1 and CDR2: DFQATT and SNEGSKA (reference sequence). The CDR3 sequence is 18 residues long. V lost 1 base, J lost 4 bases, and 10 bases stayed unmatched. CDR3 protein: CSARAWTSGRAGVETQYF. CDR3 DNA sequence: TGCAGTGCTAGAGCCTGGACTAGCGGGAGGGCCGGGGTAGAGACCCAGTACTTC.

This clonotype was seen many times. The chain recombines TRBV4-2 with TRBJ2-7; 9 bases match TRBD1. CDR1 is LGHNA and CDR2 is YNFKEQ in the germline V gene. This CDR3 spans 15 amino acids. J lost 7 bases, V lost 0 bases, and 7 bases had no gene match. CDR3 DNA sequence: TGTGCCAGCAGCCAAGAGACAGGGGGGTCGAGTGAGCAGTACTTC. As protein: CASSQETGGSSEQYF.

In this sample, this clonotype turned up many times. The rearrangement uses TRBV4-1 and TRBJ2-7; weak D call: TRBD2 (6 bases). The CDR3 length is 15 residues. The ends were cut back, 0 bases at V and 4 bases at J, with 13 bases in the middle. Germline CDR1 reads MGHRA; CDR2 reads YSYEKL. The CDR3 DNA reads TGCGCCAGCAGCCAAGATTCCCTAGCGATGTACGAGCAGTACTTC. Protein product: CASSQDSLAMYEQYF.

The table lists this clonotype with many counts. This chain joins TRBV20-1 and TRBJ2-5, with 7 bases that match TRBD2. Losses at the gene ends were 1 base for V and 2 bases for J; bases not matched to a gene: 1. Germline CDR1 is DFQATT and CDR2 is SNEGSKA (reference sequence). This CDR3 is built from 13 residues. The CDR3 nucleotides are TGCAGTGCTAGAGGGGGGGGGCAAGAGACCCAGTACTTC. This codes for CSARGGGQETQYF.

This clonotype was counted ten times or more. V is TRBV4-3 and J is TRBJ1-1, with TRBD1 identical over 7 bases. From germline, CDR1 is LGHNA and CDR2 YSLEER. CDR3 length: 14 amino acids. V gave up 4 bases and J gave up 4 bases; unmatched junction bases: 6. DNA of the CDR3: TGCGCCAGCAGCCTCGCAGAGGGGGCCACTGAAGCTTTCTTT. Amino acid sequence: CASSLAEGATEAFF.

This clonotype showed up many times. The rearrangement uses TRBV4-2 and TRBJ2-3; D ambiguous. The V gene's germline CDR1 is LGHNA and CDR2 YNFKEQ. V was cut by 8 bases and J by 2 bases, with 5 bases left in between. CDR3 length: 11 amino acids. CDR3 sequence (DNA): TGTGCCAGCCAAACCACAGATACGCAGTATTTT. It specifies CASQTTDTQYF.

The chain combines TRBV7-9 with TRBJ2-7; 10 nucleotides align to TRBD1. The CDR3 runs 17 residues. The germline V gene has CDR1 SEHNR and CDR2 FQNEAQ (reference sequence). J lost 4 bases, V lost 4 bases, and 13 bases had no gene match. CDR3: CASSSIPGTGEGYEQYF. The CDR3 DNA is TGTGCCAGCAGCTCGATTCCCGGGACAGGGGAGGGATACGAGCAGTACTTC.

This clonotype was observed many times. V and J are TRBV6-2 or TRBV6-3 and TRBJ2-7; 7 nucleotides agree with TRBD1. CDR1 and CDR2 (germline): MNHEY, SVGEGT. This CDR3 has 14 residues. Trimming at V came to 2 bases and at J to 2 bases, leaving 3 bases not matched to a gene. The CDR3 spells CASSYEDRTYEQYF. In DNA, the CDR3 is TGTGCCAGCAGTTACGAGGACAGGACCTACGAGCAGTACTTC.

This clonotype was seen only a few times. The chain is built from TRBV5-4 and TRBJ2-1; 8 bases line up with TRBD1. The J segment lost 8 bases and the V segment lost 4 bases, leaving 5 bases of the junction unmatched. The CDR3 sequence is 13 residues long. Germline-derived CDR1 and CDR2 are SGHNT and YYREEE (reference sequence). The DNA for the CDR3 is TGTGCCAGCAGCACGGACAGGGCCCATGAGCAGTTCTTC. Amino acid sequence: CASSTDRAHEQFF.

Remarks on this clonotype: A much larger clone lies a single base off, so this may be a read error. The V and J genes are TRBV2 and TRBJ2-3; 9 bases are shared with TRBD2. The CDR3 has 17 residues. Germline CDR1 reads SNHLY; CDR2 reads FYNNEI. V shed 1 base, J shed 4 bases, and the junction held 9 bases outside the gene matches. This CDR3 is CASSEEVAGVLADTQYF. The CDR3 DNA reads TGTGCCAGCAGTGAAGAAGTAGCGGGGGTTTTAGCAGATACGCAGTATTTT.